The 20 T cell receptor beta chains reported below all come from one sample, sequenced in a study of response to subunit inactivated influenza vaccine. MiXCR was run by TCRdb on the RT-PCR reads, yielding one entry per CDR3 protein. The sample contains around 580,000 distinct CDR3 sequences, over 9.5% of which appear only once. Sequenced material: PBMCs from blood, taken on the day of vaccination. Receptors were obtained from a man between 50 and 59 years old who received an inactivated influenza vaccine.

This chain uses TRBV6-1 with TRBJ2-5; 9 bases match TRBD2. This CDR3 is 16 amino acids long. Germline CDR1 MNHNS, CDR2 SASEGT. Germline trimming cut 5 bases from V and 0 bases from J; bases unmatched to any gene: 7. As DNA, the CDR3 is TGTGCCAGCAGTATCGGGGCGGGAGGGTACCAAGAGACCCAGTACTTC. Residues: CASSIGAGGYQETQYF.

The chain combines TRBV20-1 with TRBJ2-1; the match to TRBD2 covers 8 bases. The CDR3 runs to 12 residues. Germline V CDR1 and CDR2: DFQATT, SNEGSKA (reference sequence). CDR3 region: CGPSGGYNEQFF. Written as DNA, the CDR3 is TGCGGTCCCAGCGGGGGCTACAATGAGCAGTTCTTC.

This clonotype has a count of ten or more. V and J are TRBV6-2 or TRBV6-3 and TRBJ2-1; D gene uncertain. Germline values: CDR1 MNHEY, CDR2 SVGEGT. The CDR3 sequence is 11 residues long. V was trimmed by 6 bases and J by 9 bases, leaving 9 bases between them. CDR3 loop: CASSYSGEQFF. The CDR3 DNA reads TGTGCCAGCAGCTATTCCGGTGAGCAGTTCTTC.

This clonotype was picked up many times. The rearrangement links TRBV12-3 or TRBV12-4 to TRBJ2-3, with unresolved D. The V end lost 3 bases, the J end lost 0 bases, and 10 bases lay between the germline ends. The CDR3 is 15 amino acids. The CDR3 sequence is CASSFWAVSTDTQYF. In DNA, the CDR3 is TGTGCCAGCAGTTTCTGGGCGGTTAGCACAGATACGCAGTATTTT.

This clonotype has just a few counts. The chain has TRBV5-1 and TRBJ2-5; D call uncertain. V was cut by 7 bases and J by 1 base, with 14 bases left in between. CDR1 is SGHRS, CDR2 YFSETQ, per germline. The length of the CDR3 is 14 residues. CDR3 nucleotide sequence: TGCGCCAGCGGCTCTCGGCGCCTCCAAGAGACCCAGTACTTC. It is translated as CASGSRRLQETQYF.

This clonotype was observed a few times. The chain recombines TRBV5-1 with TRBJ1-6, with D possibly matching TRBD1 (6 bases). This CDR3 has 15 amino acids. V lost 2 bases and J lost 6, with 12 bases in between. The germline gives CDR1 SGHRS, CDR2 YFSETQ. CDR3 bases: TGCGCCAGCAGCTTAGAAGCAGGGGTTAATTCACCCCTCCACTTT. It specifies CASSLEAGVNSPLHF.

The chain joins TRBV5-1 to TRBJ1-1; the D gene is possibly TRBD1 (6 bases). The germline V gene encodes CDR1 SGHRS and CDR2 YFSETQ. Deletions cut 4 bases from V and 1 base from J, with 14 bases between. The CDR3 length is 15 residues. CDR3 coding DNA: TGCGCCAGCAGCCTACAGGGTTCCCAGAACACTGAAGCTTTCTTT. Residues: CASSLQGSQNTEAFF. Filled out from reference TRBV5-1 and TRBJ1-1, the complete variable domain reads KAGVTQTPRYLIKTRGQQVTLSCSPISGHRSVSWYQQTPGQGLQFLFEYFSETQRNKGNFPGRFSGRQFSNSRSEMNVSTLELGDSALYLCASSLQGSQNTEAFFGQGTRLTVV.

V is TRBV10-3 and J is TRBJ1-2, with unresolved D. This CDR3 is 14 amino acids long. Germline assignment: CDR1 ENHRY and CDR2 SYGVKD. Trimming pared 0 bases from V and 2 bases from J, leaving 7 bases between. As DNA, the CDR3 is TGTGCCATCAGTGAGTCGGAGACCAACTATGGCTACACCTTC. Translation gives CAISESETNYGYTF.

CDR3 nucleotide sequence: TGCAGCGTTGGGACTAGCGGGAGGGTAGATACGCAGTATTTT. Encoded protein: CSVGTSGRVDTQYF. The chain carries TRBV29-1 and TRBJ2-3, with 15 bases lining up with TRBD2. The V gene end was trimmed by 4 bases and the J gene end by 5 bases; junction bases not matched to a gene: 1. Germline CDR1 reads SQVTM; CDR2 reads ANQGSEA. The CDR3 spans 14 residues.

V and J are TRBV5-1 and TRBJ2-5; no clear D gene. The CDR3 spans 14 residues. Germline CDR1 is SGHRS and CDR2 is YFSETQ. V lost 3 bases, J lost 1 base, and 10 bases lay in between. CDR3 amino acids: CASSSHGLQETQYF. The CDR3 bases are TGCGCCAGCAGCTCCCATGGCCTCCAAGAGACCCAGTACTTC.

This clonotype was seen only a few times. DNA for the CDR3: TGTGCCAGCAGCCCTCGGACAGGCGATGTACGGGAGCAGTACTTC. Translation: CASSPRTGDVREQYF. The chain is built from TRBV7-8 and TRBJ2-7, with 7 bases lining up with TRBD1. Germline V gives CDR1 SGHVS, CDR2 FQNEAQ. V dropped 5 bases and J dropped 7; count of bases not matched to a gene: 14. CDR3 size: 15 residues.

The CDR3, as DNA: TGTGCCAGCAGTTTCGTAGCGGGGGGGCTCACAGATACGCAGTATTTT. It yields the protein CASSFVAGGLTDTQYF. The chain combines TRBV12-3 or TRBV12-4 with TRBJ2-3; 11 nucleotides line up with TRBD2. V shed 3 bases and J 2 bases; nucleotides not matched to a gene: 4. This CDR3 comprises 16 residues.

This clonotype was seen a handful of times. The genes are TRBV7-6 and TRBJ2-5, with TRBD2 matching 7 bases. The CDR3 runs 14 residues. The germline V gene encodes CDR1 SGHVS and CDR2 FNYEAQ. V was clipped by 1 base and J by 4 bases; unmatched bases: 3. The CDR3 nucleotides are TGTGCCAGCAGCTTAGTTGCTAGCGGAGAGACCCAGTACTTC. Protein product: CASSLVASGETQYF.

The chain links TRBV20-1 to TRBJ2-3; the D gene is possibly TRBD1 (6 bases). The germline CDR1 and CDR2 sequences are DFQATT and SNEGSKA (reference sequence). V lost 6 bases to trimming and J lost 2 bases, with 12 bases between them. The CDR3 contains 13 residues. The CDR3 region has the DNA TGCAGTGCGAAAACAGGGAACACAGATACGCAGTATTTT. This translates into CSAKTGNTDTQYF.

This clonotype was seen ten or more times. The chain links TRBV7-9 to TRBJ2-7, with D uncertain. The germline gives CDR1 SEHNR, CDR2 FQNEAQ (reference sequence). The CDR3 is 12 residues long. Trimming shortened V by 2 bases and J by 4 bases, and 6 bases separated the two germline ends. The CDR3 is CASSLISYEQYF. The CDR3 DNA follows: TGTGCCAGCAGCTTAATCAGTTACGAGCAGTACTTC. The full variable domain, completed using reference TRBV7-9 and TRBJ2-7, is DTGVSQNPRHKITKRGQNVTFRCDPISEHNRLYWYRQTLGQGPEFLTYFQNEAQLEKSRLLSDRFSAERPKGSFSTLEIQRTEQGDSAMYLCASSLISYEQYFGPGTRLTVT.

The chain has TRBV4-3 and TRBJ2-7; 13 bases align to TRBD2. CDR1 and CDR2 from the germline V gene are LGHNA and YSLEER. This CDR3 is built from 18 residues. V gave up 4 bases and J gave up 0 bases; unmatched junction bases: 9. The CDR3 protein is CASSPGTSGDLSSYEQYF. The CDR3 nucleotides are TGCGCCAGCAGCCCCGGGACTAGCGGGGACTTGAGCTCCTACGAGCAGTACTTC.

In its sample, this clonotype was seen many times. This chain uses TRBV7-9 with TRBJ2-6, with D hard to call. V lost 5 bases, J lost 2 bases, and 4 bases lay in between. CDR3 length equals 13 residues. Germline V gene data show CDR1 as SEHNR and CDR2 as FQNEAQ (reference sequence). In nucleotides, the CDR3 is TGTGCCAGCAGCCTCGCTGGGGCCAACGTCCTGACTTTC. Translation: CASSLAGANVLTF.

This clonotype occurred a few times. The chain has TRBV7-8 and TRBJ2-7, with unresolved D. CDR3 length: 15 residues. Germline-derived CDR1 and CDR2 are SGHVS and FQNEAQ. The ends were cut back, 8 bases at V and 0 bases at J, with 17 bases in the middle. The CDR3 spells CASSGIGRSSYEQYF. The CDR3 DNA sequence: TGTGCCAGCTCCGGAATAGGGCGAAGCTCCTACGAGCAGTACTTC.

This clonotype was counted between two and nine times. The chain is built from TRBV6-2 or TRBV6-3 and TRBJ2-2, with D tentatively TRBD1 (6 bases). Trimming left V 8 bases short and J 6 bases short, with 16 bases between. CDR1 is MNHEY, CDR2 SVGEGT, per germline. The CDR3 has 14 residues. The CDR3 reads CASGEQGIAGELFF. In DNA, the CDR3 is TGTGCCAGCGGGGAACAGGGTATCGCCGGGGAGCTGTTTTTT.

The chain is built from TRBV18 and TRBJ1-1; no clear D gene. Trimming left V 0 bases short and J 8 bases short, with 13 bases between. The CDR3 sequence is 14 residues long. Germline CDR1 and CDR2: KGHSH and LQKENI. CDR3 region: CASSPPSGQPEAFF. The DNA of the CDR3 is TGTGCCAGCTCACCACCATCCGGGCAGCCCGAAGCTTTCTTT.